This record looks at one TCR beta chain sequence and its context. Its antigen is still unknown. TCRdb's table, derived via immunoSEQ multiplex PCR, lists solely in-frame clones and lacks some. The sample contains about 120,000 clones, around nine tenths of which appear only once. This entry belongs to a study of T cell responses to AZD1222 COVID-19 vaccine. The germline gives CDR1 MDHEN, CDR2 SYDVKM. V lost 11 bases and J 0 bases, leaving 20 bases between the germline ends. There are 16 residues in the CDR3. Findings and caveats of the study: Most donors were white British and more were female, and clonal diversity was possibly underestimated.

The gene calls are TRBV28 and TRBJ2-4, with D possibly being TRBD2 (5 bases). The clonotype was recovered from an adult who received the AZD1222 COVID-19 vaccine. Sequences were derived from peripheral blood, sampled 28 days after the second AZD1222 dose. CDR3 in amino acids: CACDGSSEAAKNIQYF. Here the CDR3 DNA reads TGTGCCTGCGATGGGAGTTCAGAGGCAGCCAAAAACATTCAGTACTTC.